The rows below give T cell receptor beta chains drawn from one sample of a study of T cell responses to AZD1222 COVID-19 vaccine. The method was immunoSEQ multiplex PCR; TCRdb's version includes in-frame clones alone and lacks a portion of them. Among 120,000 or so clones listed, roughly 84% were seen once. The source material was peripheral blood, sampled 28 days after the second AZD1222 dose. These receptors were obtained from an adult who received the AZD1222 COVID-19 vaccine. Each CDR3 is given with its conserved first and last residue. A D gene is named only where the DNA matches it firmly. Expanded clones are given a class, and other clones once, few, many or no size at all.

D: -
J: TRBJ2-1
V: TRBV19
size: few
length: 15
CDR3: CASSISDVSYNEQFF
DNA: TGTGCCAGTAGTATATCTGACGTGAGCTACAATGAGCAGTTCTTC

D: TRBD1
J: TRBJ1-2
V: TRBV3-1/TRBV3-2
size: -
length: 13
CDR3: CASSRDRNYGYTF
DNA: TGTGCCAGCAGCCGGGACAGGAACTATGGCTACACCTTC

D: -
J: TRBJ1-5
V: TRBV5-8
size: -
length: 17
CDR3: CASSGRTAYYSNQPQHF
DNA: TGTGCCAGCAGCGGGAGGACAGCCTATTATAGCAATCAGCCCCAGCATTTT

D: TRBD2
J: TRBJ2-7
V: TRBV18
size: once
length: 18
CDR3: CASSPPLTSGRAFYEQYF
DNA: TGTGCCAGCTCACCACCGCTGACTAGCGGGAGGGCCTTCTACGAGCAGTACTTC

D: -
J: TRBJ1-2
V: TRBV11-1
size: -
length: 14
CDR3: CASSSGPLDYGYTF
DNA: TGTGCCAGCAGCTCGGGACCGCTCGACTATGGCTACACCTTC

D: -
J: TRBJ2-7
V: TRBV7-9
size: -
length: 13
CDR3: CASSSRQDYEQYF
DNA: TGTGCCAGCAGCTCCCGACAGGACTACGAGCAGTACTTC

D: TRBD1
J: TRBJ1-2
V: TRBV6-5
size: -
length: 15
CDR3: CASSYSGQGIYGYTF
DNA: TGTGCCAGCAGTTATTCCGGACAGGGCATTTATGGCTACACCTTC

D: -
J: TRBJ1-4
V: TRBV19
size: -
length: 16
CDR3: CASRRKSGTRAEKLFF
DNA: TGTGCCAGTAGACGAAAGTCCGGGACAAGGGCTGAAAAACTGTTTTTT

D: -
J: TRBJ2-7
V: TRBV6-5
size: once
length: 13
CDR3: CASSYSEGNEQYF
DNA: TGTGCCAGCAGTTACTCTGAGGGGAACGAGCAGTACTTC

D: TRBD1
J: TRBJ2-5
V: TRBV29-1
size: -
length: 14
CDR3: CSVVGQGAPETQYF
DNA: TGCAGCGTTGTGGGACAGGGGGCTCCAGAGACCCAGTACTTC

D: -
J: TRBJ2-1
V: TRBV3-1/TRBV3-2
size: -
length: 19
CDR3: CASSQDRNGDGGSYNEQFF
DNA: TGTGCCAGCAGCCAAGATCGGAACGGGGACGGGGGCTCCTACAATGAGCAGTTCTTC

D: TRBD1
J: TRBJ1-6
V: TRBV5-1
size: -
length: 15
CDR3: CASSLAGTVSSPLHF
DNA: TGCGCCAGCAGCTTGGCCGGGACAGTCAGTTCACCCCTCCACTTT

D: TRBD1
J: TRBJ2-7
V: TRBV28
size: -
length: 14
CDR3: CASSRIDRVDEQYF
DNA: TGTGCCAGCAGTCGCATTGACAGGGTCGACGAGCAGTACTTC

D: TRBD1
J: TRBJ1-4
V: TRBV6-1
size: -
length: 15
CDR3: CASSDRQGFDEKLFF
DNA: TGTGCCAGCAGTGATAGACAGGGTTTTGATGAAAAACTGTTTTTT

D: -
J: TRBJ1-5
V: TRBV7-2
size: -
length: 13
CDR3: CASSAANNQPQHF
DNA: TGTGCCAGCAGCGCTGCTAACAATCAGCCCCAGCATTTT

D: TRBD1
J: TRBJ2-2
V: TRBV24-1
size: -
length: 15
CDR3: CATRGTGGNTGELFF
DNA: TGTGCCACCCGAGGGACAGGGGGTAACACCGGGGAGCTGTTTTTT

D: -
J: TRBJ2-1
V: TRBV2
size: -
length: 13
CDR3: CASSAGTDNEQFF
DNA: TGTGCCAGCAGTGCCGGGACTGACAATGAGCAGTTCTTC

D: -
J: TRBJ2-3
V: TRBV6-2/TRBV6-3
size: -
length: 16
CDR3: CASSYGENGRTDTQYF
DNA: TGTGCCAGCAGTTACGGAGAGAACGGCCGCACAGATACGCAGTATTTT

D: TRBD1
J: TRBJ2-1
V: TRBV30
size: -
length: 15
CDR3: CAWRGTGTDYNEQFF
DNA: TGTGCCTGGAGGGGGACCGGGACAGACTACAATGAGCAGTTCTTC

D: -
J: TRBJ1-5
V: TRBV27
size: -
length: 15
CDR3: CASSLSIRGSQPQHF
DNA: TGTGCCAGCAGTTTATCGATAAGGGGGTCTCAGCCCCAGCATTTT

D: -
J: TRBJ1-2
V: TRBV5-6
size: -
length: 13
CDR3: CASSLGGFNGYTF
DNA: TGTGCCAGCAGCTTGGGAGGGTTTAATGGCTACACCTTC

D: TRBD1
J: TRBJ1-4
V: TRBV28
size: -
length: 21
CDR3: CASSSHGGTGVSFAANEKLFF
DNA: TGTGCCAGCAGTTCCCACGGTGGGACAGGGGTTAGTTTCGCGGCTAATGAAAAACTGTTTTTT

D: -
J: TRBJ2-2
V: TRBV18
size: -
length: 16
CDR3: CASSPSQGANTGELFF
DNA: TGTGCCAGCTCACCATCACAGGGCGCGAACACCGGGGAGCTGTTTTTT